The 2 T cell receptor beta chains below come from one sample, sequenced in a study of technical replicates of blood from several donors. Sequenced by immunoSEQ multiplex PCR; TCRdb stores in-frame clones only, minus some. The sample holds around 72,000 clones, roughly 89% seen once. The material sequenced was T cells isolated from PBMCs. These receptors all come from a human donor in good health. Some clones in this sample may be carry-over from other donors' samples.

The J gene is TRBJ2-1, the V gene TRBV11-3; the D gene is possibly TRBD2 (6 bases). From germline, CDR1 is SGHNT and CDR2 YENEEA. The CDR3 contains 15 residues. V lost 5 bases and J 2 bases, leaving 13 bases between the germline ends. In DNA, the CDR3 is TGTGCCAGCAGCCTTGGAGGGGACCCCTACAATGAGCAGTTCTTC. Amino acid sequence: CASSLGGDPYNEQFF.

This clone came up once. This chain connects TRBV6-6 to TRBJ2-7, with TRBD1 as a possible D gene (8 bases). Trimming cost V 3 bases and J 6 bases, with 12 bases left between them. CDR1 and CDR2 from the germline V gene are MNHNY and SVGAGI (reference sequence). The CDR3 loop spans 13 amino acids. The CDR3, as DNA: TGTGCCAGCAGTTATACAGGGGGGGCCGAGCAGTACTTC. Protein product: CASSYTGGAEQYF.